This T cell receptor (beta chain) is from a study of CD8 T cells in Susac syndrome. The RNA input was about 0.45 to 1 ug, and it was reverse transcribed with random hexamers. TCRdb reprocessed the immunoSEQ multiplex PCR reads with MiXCR, giving one entry per CDR3 protein. The table records about 210,000 distinct CDR3 sequences, about 94% of them present only once. The sequenced sample was CD4+ T cells from PBMCs. The sequence was obtained from a human donor with Susac syndrome.

CDR3 coding DNA: TGTGCCAGCAGCCAAGAACGGACCGAAAAACTGTTTTTT. It codes for CASSQERTEKLFF. The chain employs TRBV4-2 and TRBJ1-4; D gene unclear. Trimming took off 0 bases at V and 8 bases at J, with 7 bases between the two ends. Germline CDR1 reads LGHNA; CDR2 reads YNFKEQ. This CDR3 region has 13 residues.